This T cell receptor (beta chain) was found in a study of blood T cell repertoires in COVID-19 (dated by TCRdb to 2018 to 2021). With respect to the entire study: The collaborator samples originated in the United States, Italy and Spain and spanned the acute and convalescent phases of COVID-19. Where HLA class I and class II types were available, the types were taken from metadata supplied by the sample provider, not from assay-based typing. The repertoires were released in a freely available public database intended as a resource for research on the immune response to SARS-CoV-2. Samples came from the ongoing ImmuneRACE study (first 160 participants) plus 1,254 subjects from 6 global collaborators. A de-identified subject ID, COVID-19 status, age in years and sex were almost always included in the sample metadata. Deeply sampled blood TCRbeta repertoires from subjects exposed to, actively infected with, or recovered from COVID-19 were included in the dataset. The material from the prospective study consisted of cDNA or gDNA derived from T cells, B-cell-depleted T cells, or PBMCs. Study-level results and caveats: The quantity of clinical and demographic metadata differed by source and by participant and was supplied without curation.

Each collaborating institution followed its own protocols to collect whole blood in K2EDTA tubes. For TCRbeta analysis, collaborator samples were shipped as frozen whole blood, as isolated PBMCs, or as DNA extracted from either sample type. To note about this clone: The antigen it binds to is not known. Base qualities are not provided; no much larger clone lies one nucleotide away.

TCRbeta CDR3 regions were amplified from genomic DNA by means of the immunoSEQ Assay, a bias-controlled multiplex PCR. The study's own analysis went as follows. The number of nucleated cells in each sample was estimated from the amplification of reference gene primers within the assay. Sequence reads were collapsed and filtered to measure the absolute abundance of every unique TCRbeta CDR3 rearrangement. For each sample, productive Simpson clonality was calculated as the square root of Simpson's diversity index across productive rearrangements. TCRdb provides this immuneACCESS table in a form limited to in-frame rearrangements. Some clones are lacking; in checked studies, under half of them reflect an unresolved V gene, and why the rest are absent is not known. V, J and clone size were drawn from that table, and D and trimming were deduced from the DNA. Recorded for this sample are 5,000 to 6,500 clones; 70% to 90% of them occurred a single time. Roughly 7% of the sample is taken by the ten largest.

The CDR3 covers 14 residues, taking in both the cysteine and the phenylalanine. Only the CDR3 portion is preserved as DNA: 42 bases, with reading frame beginning at the first base. The germline V gene specifies SGHRS as CDR1 and YFSETQ as CDR2. Deletion took 5 bases off V and 5 bases off J, with a span of 16 bases between the germline ends. This receptor was obtained from a human donor in a cohort sampled during active COVID-19. Source material: peripheral blood. The rearranged segments are TRBV5-1 and TRBJ1-1, and the D gene may be TRBD1, 5 bases matching. The CDR3 reads as follows: CASSLAGVGTEAFF. The nucleotides read TGCGCCAGCAGTTTAGCGGGGGTTGGTACTGAAGCTTTCTTT.